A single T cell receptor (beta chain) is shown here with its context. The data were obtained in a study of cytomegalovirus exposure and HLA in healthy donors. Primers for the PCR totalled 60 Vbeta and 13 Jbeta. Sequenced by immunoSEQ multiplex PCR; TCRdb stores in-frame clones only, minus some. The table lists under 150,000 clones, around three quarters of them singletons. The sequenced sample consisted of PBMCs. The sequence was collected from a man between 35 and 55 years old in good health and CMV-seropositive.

CDR3 in amino acids: CASSPRQGSGYEQYF. CDR3 bases: TGTGCCAGCTCACCTCGGCAGGGGAGTGGCTACGAGCAGTACTTC. V is TRBV18 and J is TRBJ2-7, with D perhaps matching TRBD1 (6 bases). V was shortened by 3 bases and J by 3 bases, with 15 bases between the two germline ends. Looked up from germline, CDR1 is KGHSH and CDR2 is LQKENI. The CDR3 is 15 residues long.